This T cell receptor beta chain originates from a study of CD8+ T cells in alopecia areata. Study details: Scoring treated patients' severity relied on the percentage of scalp area affected.

The sample's treatment: oral pan-JAK inhibitor, 5-10 mg twice daily. Sampling of alopecia areata patients yielded lesional scalp punch biopsies as well as peripheral blood. This clone appeared a single time. The V and J ends lost 4 bases and 2 bases respectively, with 7 bases between them. In germline, CDR1 is GTSNPN, CDR2 SVGIG (reference sequence). CDR3 size: 12 residues. RNA was isolated and reverse transcribed to cDNA, the sequencing template. Profiled with immunoSEQ multiplex PCR; TCRdb holds only in-frame clones, not every one. The sample contains around 120,000 clones, roughly 63% of which appear only once.

The sample consisted of CD8+ T cells sorted from blood, taken at week 4, from a patient treated with tofacitinib. V and J are TRBV30 and TRBJ2-3; D is possibly TRBD2 (6 bases). The TCR originated in a human donor with alopecia areata. DNA of the CDR3: TGTGCCTGGACGGGGGTCACAGATACGCAGTATTTT. It translates to CAWTGVTDTQYF.